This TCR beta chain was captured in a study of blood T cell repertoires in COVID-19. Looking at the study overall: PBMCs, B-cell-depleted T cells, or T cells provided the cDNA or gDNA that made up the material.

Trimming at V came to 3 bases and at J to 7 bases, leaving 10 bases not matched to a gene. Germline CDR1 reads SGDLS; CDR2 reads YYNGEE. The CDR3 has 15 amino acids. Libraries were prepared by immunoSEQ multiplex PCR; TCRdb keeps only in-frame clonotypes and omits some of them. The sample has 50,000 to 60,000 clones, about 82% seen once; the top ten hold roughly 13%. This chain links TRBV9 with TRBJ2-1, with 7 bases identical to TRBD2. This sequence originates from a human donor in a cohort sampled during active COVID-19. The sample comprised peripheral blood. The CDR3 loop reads CASSAQVGGLNEQFF. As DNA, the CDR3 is TGTGCCAGCAGCGCGCAGGTGGGAGGGCTAAATGAGCAGTTCTTC.